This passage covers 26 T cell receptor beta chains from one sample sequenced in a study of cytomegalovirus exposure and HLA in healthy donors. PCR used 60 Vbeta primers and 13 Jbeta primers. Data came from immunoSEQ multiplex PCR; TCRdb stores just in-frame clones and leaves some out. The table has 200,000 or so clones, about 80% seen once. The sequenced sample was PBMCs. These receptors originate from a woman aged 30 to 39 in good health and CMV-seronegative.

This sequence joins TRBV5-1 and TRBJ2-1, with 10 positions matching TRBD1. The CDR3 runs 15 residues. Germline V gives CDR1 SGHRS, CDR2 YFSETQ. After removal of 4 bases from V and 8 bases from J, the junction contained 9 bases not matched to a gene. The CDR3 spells CASSLGTGVSDEQFF. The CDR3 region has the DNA TGCGCCAGCAGCCTGGGGACAGGGGTCAGCGATGAGCAGTTCTTC.

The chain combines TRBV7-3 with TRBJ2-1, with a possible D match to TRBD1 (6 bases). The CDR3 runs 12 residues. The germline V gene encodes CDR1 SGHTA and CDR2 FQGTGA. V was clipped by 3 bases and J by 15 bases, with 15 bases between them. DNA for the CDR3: TGTGCCAGCAGCTTCGACAGGCACCCGCGGTTCTTC. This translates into CASSFDRHPRFF.

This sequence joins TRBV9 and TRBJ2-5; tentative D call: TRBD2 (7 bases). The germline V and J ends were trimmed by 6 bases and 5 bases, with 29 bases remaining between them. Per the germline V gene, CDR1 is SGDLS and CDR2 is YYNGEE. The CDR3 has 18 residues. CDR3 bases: TGTGCCAGCAACCCAAGAGGGGGGGGGAAGGTTCAGGCGGAGACCCAGTACTTC. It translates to CASNPRGGGKVQAETQYF.

The CDR3 reads CASSIGLTRSSYEQYF. CDR3 nucleotide sequence: TGTGCCAGTAGTATAGGATTGACCCGGAGCTCCTACGAGCAGTACTTC. The rearrangement joins TRBV19 to TRBJ2-7; D ambiguous. V was clipped by 1 base and J by 0 bases, with 13 bases between them. The germline gives CDR1 LNHDA, CDR2 SQIVND (reference sequence). The CDR3 is 16 amino acids. The variable domain in full, completed from reference TRBV19 and TRBJ2-7, reads DGGITQSPKYLFRKEGQNVTLSCEQNLNHDAMYWYRQDPGQGLRLIYYSQIVNDFQKGDIAEGYSVSREKKESFPLTVTSAQKNPTAFYLCASSIGLTRSSYEQYFGPGTRLTVT.

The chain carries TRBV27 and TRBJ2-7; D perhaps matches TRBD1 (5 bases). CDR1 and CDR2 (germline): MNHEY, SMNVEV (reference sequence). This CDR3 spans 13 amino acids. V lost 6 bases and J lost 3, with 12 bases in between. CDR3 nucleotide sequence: TGTGCCAGCAGGGACACGGCGATCTACGAGCAGTACTTC. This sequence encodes CASRDTAIYEQYF.

The CDR3 region is CASSPRTPNTEAFF. The DNA of the CDR3 is TGTGCCAGCTCACCGCGGACACCGAACACTGAAGCTTTCTTT. The genes are TRBV18 and TRBJ1-1; D is perhaps TRBD1 (5 bases). Germline V gives CDR1 KGHSH, CDR2 LQKENI. The CDR3 has 14 residues. Trimming took 3 bases from V and 1 from J, leaving 9 bases between them.

Written as DNA, the CDR3 is TGTGCCTGGGTAGCCCGACAGATGAACACTGAAGCTTTCTTT. Its translation: CAWVARQMNTEAFF. V usage is TRBV30 and J usage is TRBJ1-1, with a possible D match to TRBD1 (5 bases). The CDR3 has 14 amino acids. V lost 5 bases, J lost 0 bases, and 13 bases lay in between. CDR1 GTSNPN and CDR2 SVGIG come from the germline V gene (reference sequence).

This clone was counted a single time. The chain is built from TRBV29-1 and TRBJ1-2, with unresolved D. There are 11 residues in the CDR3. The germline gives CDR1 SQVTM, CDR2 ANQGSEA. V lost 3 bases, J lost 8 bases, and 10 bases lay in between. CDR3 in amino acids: CSVEDAGGYTF. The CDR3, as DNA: TGCAGCGTTGAGGACGCGGGGGGCTACACCTTC.

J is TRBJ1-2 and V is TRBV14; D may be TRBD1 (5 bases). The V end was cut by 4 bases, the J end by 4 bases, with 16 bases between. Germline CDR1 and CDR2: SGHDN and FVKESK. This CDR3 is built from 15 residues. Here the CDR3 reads CASSRNFRGIYGYTF. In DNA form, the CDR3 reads TGTGCCAGCAGCCGGAACTTTCGGGGGATCTATGGCTACACCTTC.

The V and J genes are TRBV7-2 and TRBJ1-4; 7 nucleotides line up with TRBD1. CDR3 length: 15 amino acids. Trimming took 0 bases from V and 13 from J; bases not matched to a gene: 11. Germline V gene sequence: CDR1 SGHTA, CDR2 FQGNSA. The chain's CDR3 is CASSLAGPGGYGLFF. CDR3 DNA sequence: TGTGCCAGCAGCTTAGCGGGGCCAGGGGGATATGGACTGTTTTTT.

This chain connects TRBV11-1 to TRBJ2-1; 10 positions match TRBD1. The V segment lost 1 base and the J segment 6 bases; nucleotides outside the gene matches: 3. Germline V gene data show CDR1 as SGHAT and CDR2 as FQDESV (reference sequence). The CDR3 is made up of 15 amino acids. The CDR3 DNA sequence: TGTGCCAGCAGCTTAGGGACAGGGGGAGGCAATGAGCAGTTCTTC. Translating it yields CASSLGTGGGNEQFF. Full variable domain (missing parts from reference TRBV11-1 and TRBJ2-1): EAEVAQSPRYKITEKSQAVAFWCDPISGHATLYWYRQILGQGPELLVQFQDESVVDDSQLPKDRFSAERLKGVDSTLKIQPAELGDSAMYLCASSLGTGGGNEQFFGPGTRLTVL.

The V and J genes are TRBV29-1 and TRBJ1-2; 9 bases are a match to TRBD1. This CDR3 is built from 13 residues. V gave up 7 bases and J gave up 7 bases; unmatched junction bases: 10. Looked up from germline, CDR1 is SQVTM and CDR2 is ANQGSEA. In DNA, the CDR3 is TGCAGCGCCCGGACAGGGGAAGGAAGTGGCTACACCTTC. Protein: CSARTGEGSGYTF.

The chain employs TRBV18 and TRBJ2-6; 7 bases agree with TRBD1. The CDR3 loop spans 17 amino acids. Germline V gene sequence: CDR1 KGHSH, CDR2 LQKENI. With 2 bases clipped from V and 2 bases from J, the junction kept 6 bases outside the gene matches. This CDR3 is CASSPGTAFTGANVLTF. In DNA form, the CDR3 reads TGTGCCAGCTCACCAGGGACAGCTTTTACTGGGGCCAACGTCCTGACTTTC. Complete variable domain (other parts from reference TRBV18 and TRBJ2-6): NAGVMQNPRHLVRRRGQEARLRCSPMKGHSHVYWYRQLPEEGLKFMVYLQKENIIDESGMPKERFSAEFPKEGPSILRIQQVVRGDSAAYFCASSPGTAFTGANVLTFGAGSRLTVL.

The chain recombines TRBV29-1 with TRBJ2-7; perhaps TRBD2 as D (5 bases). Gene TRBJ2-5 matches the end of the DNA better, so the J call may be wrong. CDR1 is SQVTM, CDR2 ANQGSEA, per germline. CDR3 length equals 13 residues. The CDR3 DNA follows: TGCAGCGTTGGACGGGATTCCCAAGAGACCCAGTACTTC. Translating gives CSVGRDSQETQYF.

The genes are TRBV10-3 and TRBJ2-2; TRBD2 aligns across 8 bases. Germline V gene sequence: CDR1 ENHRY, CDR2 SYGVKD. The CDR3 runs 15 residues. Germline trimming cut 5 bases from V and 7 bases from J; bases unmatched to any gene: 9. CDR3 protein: CAISSGSSDVGELFF. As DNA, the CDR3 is TGTGCCATCAGTAGCGGGAGCTCCGATGTCGGGGAGCTGTTTTTT.

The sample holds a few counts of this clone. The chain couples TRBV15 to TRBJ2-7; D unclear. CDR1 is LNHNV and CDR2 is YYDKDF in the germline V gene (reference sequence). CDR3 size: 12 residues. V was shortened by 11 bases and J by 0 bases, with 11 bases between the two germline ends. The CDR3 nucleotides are TGTGCCCACCGTGAGAGCTCCTACGAGCAGTACTTC. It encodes CAHRESSYEQYF.

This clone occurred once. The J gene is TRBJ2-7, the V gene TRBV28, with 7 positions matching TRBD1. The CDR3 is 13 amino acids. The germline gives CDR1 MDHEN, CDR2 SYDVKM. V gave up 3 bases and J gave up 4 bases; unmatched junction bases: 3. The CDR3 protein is CASSLVQGYEQYF. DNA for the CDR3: TGTGCCAGCAGTTTGGTACAGGGGTACGAGCAGTACTTC.

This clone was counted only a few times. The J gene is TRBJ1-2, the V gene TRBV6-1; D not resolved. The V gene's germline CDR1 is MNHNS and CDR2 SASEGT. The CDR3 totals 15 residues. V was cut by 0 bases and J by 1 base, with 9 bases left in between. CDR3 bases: TGTGCCAGCAGTGAAGCCGGTTTTCTTAACTATGGCTACACCTTC. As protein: CASSEAGFLNYGYTF.

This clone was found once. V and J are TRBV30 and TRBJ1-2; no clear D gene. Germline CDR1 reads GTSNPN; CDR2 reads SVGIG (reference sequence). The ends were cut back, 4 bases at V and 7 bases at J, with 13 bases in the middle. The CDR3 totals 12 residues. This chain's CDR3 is CAWTRGLFGYTF. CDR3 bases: TGTGCCTGGACTCGAGGACTGTTTGGCTACACCTTC.

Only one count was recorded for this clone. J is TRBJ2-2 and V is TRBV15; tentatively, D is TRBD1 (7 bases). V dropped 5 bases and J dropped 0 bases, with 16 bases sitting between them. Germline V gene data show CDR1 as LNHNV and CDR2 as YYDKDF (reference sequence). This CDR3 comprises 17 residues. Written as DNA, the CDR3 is TGTGCCACCAGCGGGAGGACAGGAAAACCGAACACCGGGGAGCTGTTTTTT. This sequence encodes CATSGRTGKPNTGELFF.

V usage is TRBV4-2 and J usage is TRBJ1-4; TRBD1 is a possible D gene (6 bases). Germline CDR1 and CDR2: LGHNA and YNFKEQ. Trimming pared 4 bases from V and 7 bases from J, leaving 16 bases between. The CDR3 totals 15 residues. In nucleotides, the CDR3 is TGTGCCAGCAGCCCTAGCGGGGGCGGCGGTGAAAAACTGTTTTTT. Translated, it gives CASSPSGGGGEKLFF.

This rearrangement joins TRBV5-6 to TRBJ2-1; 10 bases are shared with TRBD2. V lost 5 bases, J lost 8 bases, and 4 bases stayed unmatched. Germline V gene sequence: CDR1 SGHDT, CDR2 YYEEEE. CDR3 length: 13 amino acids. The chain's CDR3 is CASREAGGYEQFF. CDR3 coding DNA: TGTGCCAGCAGAGAAGCGGGAGGGTATGAGCAGTTCTTC.

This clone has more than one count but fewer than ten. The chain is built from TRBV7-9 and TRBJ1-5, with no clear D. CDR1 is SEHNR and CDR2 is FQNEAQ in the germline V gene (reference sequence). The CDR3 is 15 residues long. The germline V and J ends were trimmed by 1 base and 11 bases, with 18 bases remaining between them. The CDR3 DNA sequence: TGTGCCAGCAGCTTAGGCGTCATGAGGGATGACGCCCAGCATTTT. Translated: CASSLGVMRDDAQHF. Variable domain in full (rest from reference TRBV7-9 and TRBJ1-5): DTGVSQNPRHKITKRGQNVTFRCDPISEHNRLYWYRQTLGQGPEFLTYFQNEAQLEKSRLLSDRFSAERPKGSFSTLEIQRTEQGDSAMYLCASSLGVMRDDAQHFGDGTRLSIL.

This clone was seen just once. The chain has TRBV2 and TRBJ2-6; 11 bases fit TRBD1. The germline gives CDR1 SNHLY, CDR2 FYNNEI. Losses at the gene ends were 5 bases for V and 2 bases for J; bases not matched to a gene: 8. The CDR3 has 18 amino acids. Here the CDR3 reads CASSKRTGGFAGANVLTF. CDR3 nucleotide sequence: TGTGCCAGCAGTAAACGGACAGGGGGCTTCGCTGGGGCCAACGTCCTGACTTTC. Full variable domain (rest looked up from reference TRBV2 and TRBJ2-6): EPEVTQTPSHQVTQMGQEVILRCVPISNHLYFYWYRQILGQKVEFLVSFYNNEISEKSEIFDDQFSVERPDGSNFTLKIRSTKLEDSAMYFCASSKRTGGFAGANVLTFGAGSRLTVL.

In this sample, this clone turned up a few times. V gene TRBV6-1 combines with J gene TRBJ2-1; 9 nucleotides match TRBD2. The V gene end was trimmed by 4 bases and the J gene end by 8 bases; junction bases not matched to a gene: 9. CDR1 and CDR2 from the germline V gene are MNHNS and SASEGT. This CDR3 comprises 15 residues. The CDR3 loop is CASSGIAGDRYEQFF. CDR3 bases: TGTGCCAGCAGTGGAATAGCGGGAGACCGGTATGAGCAGTTCTTC.

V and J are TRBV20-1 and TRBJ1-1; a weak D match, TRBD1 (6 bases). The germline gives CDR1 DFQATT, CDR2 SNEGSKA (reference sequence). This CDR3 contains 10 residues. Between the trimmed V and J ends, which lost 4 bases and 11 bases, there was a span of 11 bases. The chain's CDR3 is CSATGERAFF. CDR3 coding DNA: TGCAGTGCTACAGGGGAAAGGGCTTTCTTT.